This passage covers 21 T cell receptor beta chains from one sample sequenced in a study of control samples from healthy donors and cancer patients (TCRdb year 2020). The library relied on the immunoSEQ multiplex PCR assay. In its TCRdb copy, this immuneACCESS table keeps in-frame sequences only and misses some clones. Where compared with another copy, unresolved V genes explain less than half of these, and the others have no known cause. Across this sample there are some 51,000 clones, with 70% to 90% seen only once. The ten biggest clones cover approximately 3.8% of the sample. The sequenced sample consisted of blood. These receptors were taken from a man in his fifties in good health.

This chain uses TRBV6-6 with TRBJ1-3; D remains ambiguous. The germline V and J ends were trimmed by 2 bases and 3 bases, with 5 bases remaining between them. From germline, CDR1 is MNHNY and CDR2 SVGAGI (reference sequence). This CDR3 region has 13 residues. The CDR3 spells CASSYADGNTIYF. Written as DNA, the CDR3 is TGTGCCAGCAGTTACGCAGATGGAAACACCATATATTTT.

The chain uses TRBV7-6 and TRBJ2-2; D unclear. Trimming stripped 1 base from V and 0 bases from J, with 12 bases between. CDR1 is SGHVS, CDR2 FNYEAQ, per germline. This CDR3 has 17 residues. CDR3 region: CASSLDQADTNTGELFF. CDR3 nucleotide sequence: TGTGCCAGCAGCTTAGACCAGGCGGATACGAACACCGGGGAGCTGTTTTTT. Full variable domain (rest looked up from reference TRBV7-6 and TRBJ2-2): GAGVSQSPRYKVTKRGQDVALRCDPISGHVSLYWYRQALGQGPEFLTYFNYEAQQDKSGLPNDRFSAERPEGSISTLTIQRTEQRDSAMYRCASSLDQADTNTGELFFGEGSRLTVL.

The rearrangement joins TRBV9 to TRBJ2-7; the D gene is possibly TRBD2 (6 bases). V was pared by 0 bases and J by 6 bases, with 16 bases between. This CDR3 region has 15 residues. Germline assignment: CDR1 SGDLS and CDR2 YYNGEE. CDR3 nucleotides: TGTGCCAGCAGCGTAGGGGGGTCGGCTAGCGCCGAGCAGTACTTC. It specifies CASSVGGSASAEQYF.

For the CDR3, the DNA is TGTGCCAGTAGTATCGGGGGCAGGACCCTGACTGAAGCTTTCTTT. Its protein product is CASSIGGRTLTEAFF. The chain joins TRBV19 to TRBJ1-1; D might be TRBD1 (6 bases). Germline V gene sequence: CDR1 LNHDA, CDR2 SQIVND (reference sequence). The CDR3 is 15 residues long. The ends were cut back, 3 bases at V and 5 bases at J, with 16 bases in the middle.

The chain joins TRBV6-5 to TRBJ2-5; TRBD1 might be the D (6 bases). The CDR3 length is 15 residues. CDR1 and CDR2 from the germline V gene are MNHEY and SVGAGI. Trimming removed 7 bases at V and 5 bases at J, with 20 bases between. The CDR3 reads CASTRDTAGMETQYF. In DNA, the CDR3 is TGTGCCAGCACCCGGGACACCGCCGGCATGGAGACCCAGTACTTC.

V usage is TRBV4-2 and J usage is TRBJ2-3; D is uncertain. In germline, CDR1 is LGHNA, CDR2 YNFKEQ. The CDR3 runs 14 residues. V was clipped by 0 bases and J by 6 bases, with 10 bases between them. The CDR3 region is CASSQEKGWDTQYF. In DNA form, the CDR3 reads TGTGCCAGCAGCCAAGAGAAAGGGTGGGATACGCAGTATTTT.

The CDR3 coding sequence is TGTGCCAGCTCAGCGGGACAGGAGAGCTCCTACGAGCAGTACTTC. This codes for CASSAGQESSYEQYF. The genes are TRBV18 and TRBJ2-7, with 8 bases fitting TRBD1. The CDR3 length is 15 residues. With 5 bases clipped from V and 0 bases from J, the junction kept 6 bases outside the gene matches. Germline loops: CDR1 KGHSH, CDR2 LQKENI.

The CDR3 reads CASSLPGPYEQYF. The CDR3 region has the DNA TGTGCCAGCAGTTTACCGGGGCCCTACGAGCAGTACTTC. The V call is TRBV28, the J call TRBJ2-7; D is perhaps TRBD1 or TRBD2 (5 bases each). With 2 bases removed from V and 2 bases from J, the gap between germline ends came to 7 bases. Looked up from germline, CDR1 is MDHEN and CDR2 is SYDVKM. CDR3 length equals 13 residues.

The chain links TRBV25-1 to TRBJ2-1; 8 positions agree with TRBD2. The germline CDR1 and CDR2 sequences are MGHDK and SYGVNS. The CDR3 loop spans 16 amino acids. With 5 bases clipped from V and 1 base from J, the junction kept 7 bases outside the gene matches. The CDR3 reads CASSSLAGGSYNEQFF. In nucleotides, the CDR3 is TGTGCCAGCAGTTCCCTGGCGGGAGGTTCCTACAATGAGCAGTTCTTC.

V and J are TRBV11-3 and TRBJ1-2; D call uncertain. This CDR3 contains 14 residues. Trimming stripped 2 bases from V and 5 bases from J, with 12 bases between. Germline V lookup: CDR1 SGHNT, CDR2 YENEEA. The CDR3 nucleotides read TGTGCCAGCAGCTTAAAAGGTACTACGTATGGCTACACCTTC. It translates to CASSLKGTTYGYTF. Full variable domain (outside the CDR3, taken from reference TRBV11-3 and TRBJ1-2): EAGVVQSPRYKIIEKKQPVAFWCNPISGHNTLYWYLQNLGQGPELLIRYENEEAVDDSQLPKDRFSAERLKGVDSTLKIQPAELGDSAVYLCASSLKGTTYGYTFGSGTRLTVV.

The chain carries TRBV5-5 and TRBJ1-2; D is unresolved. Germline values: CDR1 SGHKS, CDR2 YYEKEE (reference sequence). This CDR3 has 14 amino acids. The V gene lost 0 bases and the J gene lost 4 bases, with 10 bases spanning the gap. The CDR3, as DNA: TGTGCCAGCAGCTTGGTGTCCGAGGCCTATGGCTACACCTTC. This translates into CASSLVSEAYGYTF.

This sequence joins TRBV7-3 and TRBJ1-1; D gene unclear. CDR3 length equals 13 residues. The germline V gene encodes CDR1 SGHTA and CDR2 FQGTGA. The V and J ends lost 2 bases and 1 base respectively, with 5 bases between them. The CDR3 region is CASSLLGNTEAFF. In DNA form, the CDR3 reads TGTGCCAGCAGCTTATTGGGGAACACTGAAGCTTTCTTT.

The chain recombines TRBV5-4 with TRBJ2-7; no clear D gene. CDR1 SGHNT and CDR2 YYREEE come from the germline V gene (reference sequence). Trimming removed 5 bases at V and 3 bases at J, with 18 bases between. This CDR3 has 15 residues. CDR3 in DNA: TGTGCCAGCAGGCAATACAGTGGGGTATACTACGAGCAGTACTTC. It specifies CASRQYSGVYYEQYF.

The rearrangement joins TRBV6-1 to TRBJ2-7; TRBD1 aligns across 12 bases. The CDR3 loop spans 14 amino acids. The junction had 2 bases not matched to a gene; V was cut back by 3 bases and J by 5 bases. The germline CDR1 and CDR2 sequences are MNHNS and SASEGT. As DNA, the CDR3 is TGTGCCAGCAGTGAGGGGACAGGGGGCCACGAGCAGTACTTC. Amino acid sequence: CASSEGTGGHEQYF.

CDR3 amino acids: CASSSGGVSSYEQYF. The CDR3 DNA reads as TGTGCCAGCAGCTCCGGGGGAGTAAGTTCCTACGAGCAGTACTTC. The J gene is TRBJ2-7, the V gene TRBV11-3, with a weak D call TRBD2 (6 bases). The CDR3 sequence is 15 residues long. From germline, CDR1 is SGHNT and CDR2 YENEEA. The V and J ends lost 4 bases and 1 base respectively, with 14 bases between them.

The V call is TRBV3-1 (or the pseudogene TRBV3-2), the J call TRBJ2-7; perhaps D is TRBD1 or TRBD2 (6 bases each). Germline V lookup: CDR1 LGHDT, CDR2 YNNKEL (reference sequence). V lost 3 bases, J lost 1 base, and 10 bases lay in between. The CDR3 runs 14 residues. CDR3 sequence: CASSHGGTSYEQYF. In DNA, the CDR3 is TGTGCCAGCAGCCATGGCGGGACATCCTACGAGCAGTACTTC.

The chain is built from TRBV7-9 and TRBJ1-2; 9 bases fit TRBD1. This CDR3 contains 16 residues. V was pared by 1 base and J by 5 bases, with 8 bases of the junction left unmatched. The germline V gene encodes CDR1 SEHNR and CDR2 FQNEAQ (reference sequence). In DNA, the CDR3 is TGTGCCAGCAGCTTAGGAAATACAGGGGGCGCATATGGCTACACCTTC. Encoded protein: CASSLGNTGGAYGYTF.

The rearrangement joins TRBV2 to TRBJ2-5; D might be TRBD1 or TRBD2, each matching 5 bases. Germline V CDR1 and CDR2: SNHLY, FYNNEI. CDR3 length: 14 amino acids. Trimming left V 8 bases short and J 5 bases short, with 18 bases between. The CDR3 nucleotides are TGTGCCAGCTCCGCAGGGCGGGTGTTGGAGACCCAGTACTTC. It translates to CASSAGRVLETQYF.

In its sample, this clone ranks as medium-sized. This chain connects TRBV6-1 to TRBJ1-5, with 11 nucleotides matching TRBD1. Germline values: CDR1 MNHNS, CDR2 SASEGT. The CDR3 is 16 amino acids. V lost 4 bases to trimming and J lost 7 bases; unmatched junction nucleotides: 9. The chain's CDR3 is CASSGSGTGGLQPQHF. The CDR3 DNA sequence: TGTGCCAGCAGTGGATCCGGGACAGGGGGTTTGCAGCCCCAGCATTTT.

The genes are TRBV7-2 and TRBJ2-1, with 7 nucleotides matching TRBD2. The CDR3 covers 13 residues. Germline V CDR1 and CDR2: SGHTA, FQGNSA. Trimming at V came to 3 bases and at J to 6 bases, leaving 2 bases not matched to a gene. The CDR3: CASSFAGVNEQFF. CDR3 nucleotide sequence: TGTGCCAGCAGCTTTGCGGGAGTCAATGAGCAGTTCTTC. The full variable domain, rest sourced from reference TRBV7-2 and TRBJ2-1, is GAGVSQSPSNKVTEKGKDVELRCDPISGHTALYWYRQSLGQGLEFLIYFQGNSAPDKSGLPSDRFSAERTGGSVSTLTIQRTQQEDSAVYLCASSFAGVNEQFFGPGTRLTVL.

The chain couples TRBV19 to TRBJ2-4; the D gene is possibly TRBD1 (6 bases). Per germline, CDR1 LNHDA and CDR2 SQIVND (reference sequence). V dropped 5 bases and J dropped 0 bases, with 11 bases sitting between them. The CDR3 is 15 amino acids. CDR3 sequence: CASSRDILAKNIQYF. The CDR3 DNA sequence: TGTGCCAGTAGTCGGGACATCCTAGCCAAAAACATTCAGTACTTC.